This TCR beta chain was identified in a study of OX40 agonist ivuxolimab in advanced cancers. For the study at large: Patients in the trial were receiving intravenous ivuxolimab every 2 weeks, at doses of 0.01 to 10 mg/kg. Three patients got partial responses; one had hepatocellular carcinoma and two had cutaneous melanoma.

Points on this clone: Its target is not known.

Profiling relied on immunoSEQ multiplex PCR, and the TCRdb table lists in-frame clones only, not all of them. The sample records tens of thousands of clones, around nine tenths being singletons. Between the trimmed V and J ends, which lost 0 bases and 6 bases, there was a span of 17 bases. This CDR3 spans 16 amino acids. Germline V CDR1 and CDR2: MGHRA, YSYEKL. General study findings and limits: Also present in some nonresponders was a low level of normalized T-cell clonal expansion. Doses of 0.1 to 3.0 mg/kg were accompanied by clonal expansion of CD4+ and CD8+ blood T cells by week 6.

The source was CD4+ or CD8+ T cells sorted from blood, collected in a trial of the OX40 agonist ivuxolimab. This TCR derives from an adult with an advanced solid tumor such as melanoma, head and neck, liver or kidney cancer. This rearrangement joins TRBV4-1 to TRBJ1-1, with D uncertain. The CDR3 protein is CASSQDRGSFNAEAFF. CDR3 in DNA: TGCGCCAGCAGCCAAGATCGGGGAAGTTTCAACGCTGAAGCTTTCTTT.